Below, 28 T cell receptor beta chains from the same sample are listed, as sequenced in a study of regulatory T cells in long-lasting Graves disease. Regarding time point: newly diagnosed GD, antithyroid drugs for less than 3 months. PBMC-extracted RNA yielded the TCR library. Arm-PCR of CDR3 regions and iRepertoire HTBI primers were the basis on which TCR beta libraries were built. TCRdb recomputed calls from the multiplex PCR reads with MiXCR, one row per CDR3 protein. The repertoire consists of some 220,000 distinct CDR3 sequences, with approximately 19% occurring once and the leading ten covering 12%. The data also belong to a second study, concerning T cells in Graves' hyperthyroidism and ophthalmopathy.

Here the sequenced sample was peripheral blood mononuclear cells (PBMCs), taken at new diagnosis, from a patient treated with antithyroid drugs. The receptors shown here come from a woman aged 25 to 39 with Graves disease.

Details on this clonotype: This likely reflects a read error, since a far larger clone is one base away. The chain uses TRBV6-2 or TRBV6-3 and TRBJ2-5; D call uncertain. Germline V gene data show CDR1 as MNHEY and CDR2 as SVGEGT. CDR3 length equals 13 residues. CDR3 bases: TGTACCAGCAGTTTGACCCGAGTGGAGACCCAGTACTTC. This translates into CTSSLTRVETQYF.

This clonotype was counted ten times or more. The chain employs TRBV2 and TRBJ1-1; D is perhaps TRBD1 (6 bases). V was trimmed by 4 bases and J by 6 bases, leaving 15 bases between them. The CDR3 extends over 14 amino acids. In germline, CDR1 is SNHLY, CDR2 FYNNEI. CDR3 amino acids: CASSATGPRSEAFF. As DNA, the CDR3 is TGTGCCAGCAGTGCGACAGGTCCGAGGTCTGAAGCTTTCTTT.

This clonotype was observed at least ten times. The CDR3 spells CASRKGGDYEQYF. The CDR3 DNA is TGTGCCAGTAGGAAAGGGGGCGACTACGAGCAGTACTTC. The rearrangement uses TRBV19 and TRBJ2-7; TRBD1 matches 7 bases. CDR3 size: 13 residues. V lost 6 bases, J lost 3 bases, and 5 bases stayed unmatched. The germline gives CDR1 LNHDA, CDR2 SQIVND (reference sequence).

This clonotype was seen repeatedly, ten times or more. V is TRBV5-8 and J is TRBJ2-3; the D gene is possibly TRBD1 (5 bases). Trimming left V 4 bases short and J 2 bases short, with 11 bases between. Per the germline V gene, CDR1 is SGHTS and CDR2 is YDEGEE. The CDR3 covers 14 residues. CDR3 sequence: CASSAGHFTDTQYF. The CDR3 nucleotides read TGTGCCAGCAGCGCCGGACACTTCACAGATACGCAGTATTTT.

In its sample, this clonotype ranks as medium-sized. The rearrangement links TRBV2 to TRBJ2-1, with 10 bases that match TRBD2. V shed 6 bases, J shed 6 bases, and the junction held 5 bases outside the gene matches. The CDR3 runs to 14 residues. CDR1 and CDR2 (germline): SNHLY, FYNNEI. CDR3 DNA: TGTGCCAGCAGGGGAGCGGGAGGGGGCAATGAGCAGTTCTTC. Its translation: CASRGAGGGNEQFF.

The genes are TRBV13 and TRBJ2-3; no reliable D call. The length of the CDR3 is 13 residues. Looked up from germline, CDR1 is PRHDT and CDR2 is FYEKMQ (reference sequence). The V gene lost 1 base and the J gene lost 6 bases, with 8 bases spanning the gap. The CDR3 DNA sequence: TGTGCCAGCAGCTTAGCTAGGGCGGATACGCAGTATTTT. Protein: CASSLARADTQYF. Together with reference TRBV13 and TRBJ2-3, the CDR3 gives the full variable domain: AAGVIQSPRHLIKEKRETATLKCYPIPRHDTVYWYQQGPGQDPQFLISFYEKMQSDKGSIPDRFSAQQFSDYHSELNMSSLELGDSALYFCASSLARADTQYFGPGTRLTVL.

This clonotype was seen ten or more times. The chain has TRBV12-3 or TRBV12-4 and TRBJ1-5; no definite D call. The CDR3 loop spans 15 amino acids. Trimming removed 3 bases from V and 0 bases from J, with 9 bases in between. CDR3 coding DNA: TGTGCCAGCAGTTTTGGAGGATTTAGCAATCAGCCCCAGCATTTT. Amino acid sequence: CASSFGGFSNQPQHF.

This clonotype was seen many times. The chain links TRBV20-1 to TRBJ1-5; TRBD1 matches 9 bases. V gave up 1 base and J gave up 3 bases; unmatched junction bases: 7. The CDR3 length is 16 residues. Germline V lookup: CDR1 DFQATT, CDR2 SNEGSKA (reference sequence). CDR3 region: CSARAPRDRDNQPQHF. CDR3 DNA: TGCAGTGCTAGAGCCCCGCGGGACAGGGACAATCAGCCCCAGCATTTT.

The rearrangement links TRBV6-2 or TRBV6-3 to TRBJ1-5; D not certain. V lost 0 bases to trimming and J lost 6 bases, with 12 bases between them. The CDR3 contains 15 residues. In germline, CDR1 is MNHEY, CDR2 SVGEGT. This chain's CDR3 is CASSYSREVVQPQHF. Here the CDR3 DNA reads TGTGCCAGCAGTTACTCGAGAGAGGTGGTTCAGCCCCAGCATTTT.

This clonotype was seen at least ten times. The chain combines TRBV2 with TRBJ1-2; the D is unclear. V dropped 6 bases and J dropped 7 bases, with 6 bases sitting between them. CDR1 and CDR2 from the germline V gene are SNHLY and FYNNEI. The CDR3 runs 10 residues. The CDR3 protein is CASRGSGYTF. The CDR3 bases are TGTGCCAGCAGGGGGAGTGGCTACACCTTC.

At least ten counts were recorded for this clonotype. The V gene is TRBV11-3, the J gene TRBJ2-4; 9 bases map to TRBD2. V was pared by 5 bases and J by 0 bases, with 11 bases of the junction left unmatched. Germline V gene data show CDR1 as SGHNT and CDR2 as YENEEA. The CDR3 is made up of 18 amino acids. CDR3 nucleotides: TGTGCCAGCAGCCCCTTCTGGACTAGCGAGGGAGCCAAAAACATTCAGTACTTC. It translates to CASSPFWTSEGAKNIQYF.

V and J are TRBV28 and TRBJ2-5, with TRBD1 identical over 7 bases. Germline-derived CDR1 and CDR2 are MDHEN and SYDVKM. V lost 6 bases and J lost 0; bases outside the gene matches: 10. This CDR3 has 16 amino acids. CDR3 sequence (DNA): TGTGCCAGCAGCAGCTCAAGACAGGGCGACCAAGAGACCCAGTACTTC. This translates into CASSSSRQGDQETQYF.

This clonotype was counted many times. V and J are TRBV15 and TRBJ1-1; D uncertain. Germline loops: CDR1 LNHNV, CDR2 YYDKDF (reference sequence). Trimming shortened V by 9 bases and J by 4 bases, and 15 bases separated the two germline ends. The CDR3 runs to 13 residues. The CDR3 nucleotides are TGTGCCACGAAAGACGCTACGGGCACTGAAGCTTTCTTT. Its protein is CATKDATGTEAFF. Full variable domain (remainder filled in from reference TRBV15 and TRBJ1-1): DAMVIQNPRYQVTQFGKPVTLSCSQTLNHNVMYWYQQKSSQAPKLLFHYYDKDFNNEADTPDNFQSRRPNTSFCFLDIRSPGLGDTAMYLCATKDATGTEAFFGQGTRLTVV.

Notes on this clonotype: A far larger clone lies a single base away; this is likely a read error. V is TRBV2 and J is TRBJ2-3; no clear D gene. The DNA end is more similar to TRBJ2-1, so the J call may be wrong. CDR3 length: 13 amino acids. Germline V gene data show CDR1 as SNHLY and CDR2 as FYNNEI. The CDR3 protein is CASRLPRGSEQFF. The DNA of the CDR3 is TGTGCCAGCAGGCTCCCACGAGGCAGTGAGCAGTTCTTC.

This clonotype appeared a few times. V and J are TRBV7-2 and TRBJ1-1; D is possibly TRBD1 (5 bases). V gave up 0 bases and J gave up 3 bases, with 5 bases separating them. Per the germline V gene, CDR1 is SGHTA and CDR2 is FQGNSA. The CDR3 has 13 residues. The CDR3 DNA is TGTGCCAGCAGCTTAGCGACAGACACTGAAGCTTTCTTT. Translation gives CASSLATDTEAFF.

This clonotype was observed a few times. This chain connects TRBV19 to TRBJ2-3, with D possibly matching TRBD2 (6 bases). Germline CDR1 is LNHDA and CDR2 is SQIVND (reference sequence). Trimming took off 5 bases at V and 2 bases at J, with 14 bases between the two ends. The CDR3 runs 15 residues. Written as DNA, the CDR3 is TGTGCCAGTAGTCCCACTGGGGGGACCACAGATACGCAGTATTTT. This encodes CASSPTGGTTDTQYF. Full variable domain (missing parts from reference TRBV19 and TRBJ2-3): DGGITQSPKYLFRKEGQNVTLSCEQNLNHDAMYWYRQDPGQGLRLIYYSQIVNDFQKGDIAEGYSVSREKKESFPLTVTSAQKNPTAFYLCASSPTGGTTDTQYFGPGTRLTVL.

The chain employs TRBV5-6 and TRBJ1-2; the D is unclear. Trimming took 0 bases from V and 4 from J, leaving 10 bases between them. Germline V gene lookup returns CDR1 SGHDT and CDR2 YYEEEE. The CDR3 runs to 14 residues. This CDR3 reads CASSLGARAYGYTF. The CDR3 region has the DNA TGTGCCAGCAGCTTGGGGGCGCGTGCCTATGGCTACACCTTC.

This clonotype was detected many times. This chain uses TRBV3-1 with TRBJ2-7; D gene ambiguous. Trimming took off 2 bases at V and 5 bases at J, with 10 bases between the two ends. This CDR3 has 13 residues. Per the germline V gene, CDR1 is LGHDT and CDR2 is YNNKEL (reference sequence). The chain's CDR3 is CASSQSAGHEQYF. CDR3 bases: TGTGCCAGCAGCCAATCGGCCGGACACGAGCAGTACTTC.

This clonotype was detected many times. The chain carries TRBV7-6 and TRBJ1-4, with 8 positions matching TRBD1. V was clipped by 1 base and J by 7 bases; unmatched bases: 8. The germline V gene encodes CDR1 SGHVS and CDR2 FNYEAQ. The CDR3 length is 16 residues. Here the CDR3 DNA reads TGTGCCAGCAGCTTAGATACGGGACAGGCGGGTGAAAAACTGTTTTTT. It specifies CASSLDTGQAGEKLFF.

J is TRBJ1-4 and V is TRBV9, with 10 bases fitting TRBD1. Trimming removed 0 bases from V and 7 bases from J; junction bases left unmatched: 9. Germline assignment: CDR1 SGDLS and CDR2 YYNGEE. The CDR3 contains 17 residues. The CDR3 coding sequence is TGTGCCAGCAGCGTAGTCGATAGGACAGGGGGAGGTGAAAAACTGTTTTTT. Amino acid sequence: CASSVVDRTGGGEKLFF. Using reference TRBV9 and TRBJ1-4 for the parts outside the CDR3, the full variable domain is DSGVTQTPKHLITATGQRVTLRCSPRSGDLSVYWYQQSLDQGLQFLIQYYNGEERAKGNILERFSAQQFPDLHSELNLSSLELGDSALYFCASSVVDRTGGGEKLFFGSGTQLSVL.

The chain joins TRBV11-1 to TRBJ2-7; TRBD2 aligns across 12 bases. This CDR3 is 16 amino acids long. Germline trimming cut 4 bases from V and 2 bases from J; bases unmatched to any gene: 6. Looked up from germline, CDR1 is SGHAT and CDR2 is FQDESV (reference sequence). CDR3 DNA sequence: TGTGCCAGCAGCTCCCGGACTAGCGGGGCCACCTACGAGCAGTACTTC. This encodes CASSSRTSGATYEQYF. Full variable domain (outside the CDR3, taken from reference TRBV11-1 and TRBJ2-7): EAEVAQSPRYKITEKSQAVAFWCDPISGHATLYWYRQILGQGPELLVQFQDESVVDDSQLPKDRFSAERLKGVDSTLKIQPAELGDSAMYLCASSSRTSGATYEQYFGPGTRLTVT.

This clonotype was seen many times. This chain joins TRBV4-1 and TRBJ2-5; D unresolved. V was cut by 1 base and J by 2 bases, with 14 bases left in between. CDR1 and CDR2 from the germline V gene are MGHRA and YSYEKL. This CDR3 is 16 amino acids long. The DNA for the CDR3 is TGCGCCAGCAGCCAAGTACGAGTAAGCGTTCAAGAGACCCAGTACTTC. Translating it yields CASSQVRVSVQETQYF.

This clonotype was counted at least ten times. The genes are TRBV28 and TRBJ2-3; 7 positions match TRBD1. Germline V lookup: CDR1 MDHEN, CDR2 SYDVKM. The CDR3 length is 13 residues. Trimming took 7 bases from V and 6 from J; bases not matched to a gene: 7. In DNA form, the CDR3 reads TGTGCCAGCAACGACAGGGTTTGGGATACGCAGTATTTT. This gives the protein CASNDRVWDTQYF.

This clonotype was observed many times. The chain employs TRBV18 and TRBJ2-3; D uncertain. Germline CDR1 is KGHSH and CDR2 is LQKENI. V was cut by 1 base and J by 6 bases, with 17 bases left in between. This CDR3 is 16 amino acids long. This CDR3 is CASSPLPITGADTQYF. CDR3 bases: TGTGCCAGCTCACCACTGCCTATCACGGGCGCGGATACGCAGTATTTT.

Many counts were recorded for this clonotype. The missing conserved phenylalanine or tryptophan at the end of this CDR3 makes a read error likely. The rearrangement joins TRBV12-5 to TRBJ1-3; D possibly corresponds to TRBD1 (6 bases). V was clipped by 4 bases and J by 5 bases, with 9 bases between them. There are 13 residues in the CDR3. Per germline, CDR1 LGHNT and CDR2 FRNRAP. The CDR3 sequence is CASGWGQRNTIYL. CDR3 DNA: TGTGCTAGTGGTTGGGGGCAAAGAAACACCATATATCTT.

This clonotype turned up a few times. The chain joins TRBV20-1 to TRBJ2-5; 13 bases are a match to TRBD2. Trimming at V came to 2 bases and at J to 5 bases, leaving 2 bases not matched to a gene. Per germline, CDR1 DFQATT and CDR2 SNEGSKA (reference sequence). This CDR3 has 14 residues. The CDR3 region has the DNA TGCAGTGCTAGACAACTAGCGGGGGGGGAGACCCAGTACTTC. This sequence encodes CSARQLAGGETQYF.

A note on this clonotype: A read error may explain this, as a much larger clone is one base away. Here the CDR3 DNA reads TGTGCCATCAGTGAAGTTTCTGCGACCCAGTACTTC. Translating it yields CAISEVSATQYF. The chain links TRBV10-3 to TRBJ2-5; D not certain. V was pared by 3 bases and J by 7 bases, with 9 bases between. The CDR3 is 12 residues long. CDR1 is ENHRY, CDR2 SYGVKD, per germline.

This clonotype was observed a few times. The rearrangement links TRBV12-3 or TRBV12-4 to TRBJ1-5; tentative D call: TRBD1 (5 bases). The germline V and J ends were trimmed by 2 bases and 15 bases, with 17 bases remaining between them. CDR3 length: 13 amino acids. CDR3 coding DNA: TGTGCCAGCAGTTTACCCGGGGCGGGATCGCGGCATTTT. Its translation: CASSLPGAGSRHF.